This T cell receptor beta chain was recovered during a study of cytomegalovirus exposure and HLA in healthy donors. Broader study findings: Associated with HLA alleles at 0.05 false discovery rate in a later analysis were 16,951 TCR beta sequences.

CDR3 length: 13 residues. The germline V gene encodes CDR1 GTSNPN and CDR2 SVGIG (reference sequence). Trimming shortened V by 7 bases and J by 0 bases, and 10 bases separated the two germline ends. PCR amplification relied on 60 Vbeta primers (plus 13 Jbeta primers). Some clones are missing from TCRdb's copy, which holds only in-frame ones; the method was immunoSEQ multiplex PCR. The sample lists a few hundred thousand clones, 83% occurring once. As concerns this clone: The antigen is not known.

The sequence came from a girl aged 5 to 17 in good health and CMV-seronegative. The chain carries TRBV30 and TRBJ2-4; D possibly corresponds to TRBD1 (5 bases). Sequencing was done on a sample of PBMCs. The CDR3 protein is CASQELAKNIQYF. In nucleotides, the CDR3 is TGTGCCTCACAGGAGCTAGCCAAAAACATTCAGTACTTC. The full variable domain, completed using reference TRBV30 and TRBJ2-4, is SQTIHQWPATLVQPVGSPLSLECTVEGTSNPNLYWYRQAAGRGLQLLFYSVGIGQISSEVPQNLSASRPQDRQFILSSKKLLLSDSGFYLCASQELAKNIQYFGAGTRLSVL.